At least ten counts were recorded for the clone carrying this T cell receptor (beta chain). The sample is drawn from a study of T cells in Graves' hyperthyroidism and ophthalmopathy. Graves' hyperthyroidism without ophthalmopathy progression within 18 months was termed stable. Reasons for excluding patients were uncontrolled infection, other autoimmune disease, pregnancy or lactation. Each 10 ml fresh peripheral blood draw supplied the PBMCs. Amplified regions were TCR beta CDR3 sequences from RNA transcripts. HTBI primers were used for first-round RT-PCR of the TCR CDR3. TCRdb re-called the multiplex PCR reads with MiXCR, one entry per CDR3 protein. This table has approximately 410,000 distinct CDR3 sequences, roughly 13% appearing once. CDR3 length: 12 residues. From germline, CDR1 is DFQATT and CDR2 SNEGSKA (reference sequence). V trimming: 5 bases; J trimming: 6 bases; junction bases outside the gene matches: 6.

Sample: blood. This receptor was identified in a young woman with Graves' hyperthyroidism. V usage is TRBV20-1 and J usage is TRBJ1-2, with TRBD1 identical over 7 bases. CDR3 protein: CSAWDSSDGYTF. DNA for the CDR3: TGCAGTGCTTGGGACAGTTCGGATGGCTACACCTTC.